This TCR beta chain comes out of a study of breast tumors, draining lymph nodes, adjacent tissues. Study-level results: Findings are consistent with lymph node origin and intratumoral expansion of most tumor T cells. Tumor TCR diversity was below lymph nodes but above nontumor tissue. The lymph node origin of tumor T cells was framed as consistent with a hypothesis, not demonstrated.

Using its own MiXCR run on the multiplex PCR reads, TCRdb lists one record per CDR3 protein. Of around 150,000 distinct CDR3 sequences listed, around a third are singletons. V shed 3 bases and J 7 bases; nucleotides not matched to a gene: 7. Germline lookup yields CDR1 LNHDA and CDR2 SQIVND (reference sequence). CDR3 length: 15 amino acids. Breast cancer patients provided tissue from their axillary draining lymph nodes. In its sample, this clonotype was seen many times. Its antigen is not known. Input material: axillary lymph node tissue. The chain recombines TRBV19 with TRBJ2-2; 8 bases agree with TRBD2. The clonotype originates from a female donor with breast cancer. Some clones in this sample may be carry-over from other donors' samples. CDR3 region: CASSISLAAGGELFF. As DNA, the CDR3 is TGTGCCAGTAGTATTTCACTAGCGGCTGGCGGGGAGCTGTTTTTT.